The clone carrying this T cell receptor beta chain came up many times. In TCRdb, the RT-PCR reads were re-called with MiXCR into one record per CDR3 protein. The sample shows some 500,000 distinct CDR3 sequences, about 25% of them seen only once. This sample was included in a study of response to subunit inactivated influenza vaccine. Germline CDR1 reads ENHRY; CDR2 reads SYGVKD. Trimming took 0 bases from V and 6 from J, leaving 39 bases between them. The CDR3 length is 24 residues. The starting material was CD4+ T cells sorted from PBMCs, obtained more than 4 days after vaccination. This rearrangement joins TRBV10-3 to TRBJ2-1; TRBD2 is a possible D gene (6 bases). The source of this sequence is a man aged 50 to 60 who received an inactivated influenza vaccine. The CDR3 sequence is CAISESIRSRGPGRMGVSGNEQFF. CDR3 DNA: TGTGCCATCAGTGAGTCGATTAGGTCACGCGGCCCTGGGAGGATGGGAGTGTCCGGCAATGAGCAGTTCTTC.